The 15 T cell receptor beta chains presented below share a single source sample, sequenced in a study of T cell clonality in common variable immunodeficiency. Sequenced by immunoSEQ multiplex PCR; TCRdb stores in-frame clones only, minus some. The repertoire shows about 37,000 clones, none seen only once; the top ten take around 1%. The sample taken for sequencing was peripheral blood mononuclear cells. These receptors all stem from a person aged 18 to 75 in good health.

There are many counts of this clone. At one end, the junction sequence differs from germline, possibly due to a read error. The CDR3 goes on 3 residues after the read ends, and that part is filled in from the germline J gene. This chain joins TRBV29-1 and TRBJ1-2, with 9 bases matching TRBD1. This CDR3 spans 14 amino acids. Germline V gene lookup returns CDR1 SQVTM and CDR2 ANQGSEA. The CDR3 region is CSAENRGPGYGYTF. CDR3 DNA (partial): TGCAGCGCTGAAAACAGGGGGCCAGGGTATGGC. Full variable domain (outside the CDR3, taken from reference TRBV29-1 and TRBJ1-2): SAVISQKPSRDICQRGTSLTIQCQVDSQVTMMFWYRQQPGQSLTLIATANQGSEATYESGFVIDKFPISRPNLTFSTLTVSNMSPEDSSIYLCSAENRGPGYGYTFGSGTRLTVV.

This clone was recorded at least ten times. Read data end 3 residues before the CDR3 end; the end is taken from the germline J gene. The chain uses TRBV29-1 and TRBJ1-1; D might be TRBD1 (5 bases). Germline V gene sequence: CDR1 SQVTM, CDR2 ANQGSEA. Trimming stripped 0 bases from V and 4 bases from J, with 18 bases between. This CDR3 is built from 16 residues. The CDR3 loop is CSVEEIQGRLCTEAFF. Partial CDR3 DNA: TGCAGCGTTGAAGAGATTCAGGGCCGGTTGTGCACTGAA.

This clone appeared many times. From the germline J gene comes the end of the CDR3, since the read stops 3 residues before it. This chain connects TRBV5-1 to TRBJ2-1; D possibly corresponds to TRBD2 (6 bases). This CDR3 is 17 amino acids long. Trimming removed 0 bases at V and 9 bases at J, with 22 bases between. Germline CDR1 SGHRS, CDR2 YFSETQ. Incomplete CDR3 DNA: TGCGCCAGCAGCTTGGTATCCTTACGGACTAATTTGGGTGAG. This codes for CASSLVSLRTNLGE. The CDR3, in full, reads CASSLVSLRTNLGEQFF. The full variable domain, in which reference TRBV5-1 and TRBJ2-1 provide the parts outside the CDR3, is KAGVTQTPRYLIKTRGQQVTLSCSPISGHRSVSWYQQTPGQGLQFLFEYFSETQRNKGNFPGRFSGRQFSNSRSEMNVSTLELGDSALYLCASSLVSLRTNLGEQFFGPGTRLTVL.

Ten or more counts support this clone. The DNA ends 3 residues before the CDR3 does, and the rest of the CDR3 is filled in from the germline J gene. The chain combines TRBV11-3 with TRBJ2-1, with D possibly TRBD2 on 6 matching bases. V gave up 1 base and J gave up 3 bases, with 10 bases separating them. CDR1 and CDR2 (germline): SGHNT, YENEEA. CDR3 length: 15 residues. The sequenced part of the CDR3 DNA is TGTGCCAGCAGCTTAGGGGACTCCTTCTACAATGAG. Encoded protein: CASSLGDSFYNE. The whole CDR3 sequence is CASSLGDSFYNEQFF.

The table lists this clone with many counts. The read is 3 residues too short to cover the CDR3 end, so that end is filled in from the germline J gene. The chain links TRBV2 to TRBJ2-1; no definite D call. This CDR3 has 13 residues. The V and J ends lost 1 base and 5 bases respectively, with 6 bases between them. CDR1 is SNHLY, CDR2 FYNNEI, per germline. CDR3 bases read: TGTGCCAGCAGTGAAGTCCGGGACAATGAG. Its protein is CASSEVRDNE. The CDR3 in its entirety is CASSEVRDNEQFF.

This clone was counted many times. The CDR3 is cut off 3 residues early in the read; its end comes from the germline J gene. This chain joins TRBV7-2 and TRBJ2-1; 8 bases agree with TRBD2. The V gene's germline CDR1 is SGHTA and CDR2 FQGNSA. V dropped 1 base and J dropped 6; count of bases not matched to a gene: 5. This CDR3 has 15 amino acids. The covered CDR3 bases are TGTGCCAGCAGCTTAGTTGCCGGGAGGGGCAATGAG. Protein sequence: CASSLVAGRGNE. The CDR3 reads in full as CASSLVAGRGNEQFF.

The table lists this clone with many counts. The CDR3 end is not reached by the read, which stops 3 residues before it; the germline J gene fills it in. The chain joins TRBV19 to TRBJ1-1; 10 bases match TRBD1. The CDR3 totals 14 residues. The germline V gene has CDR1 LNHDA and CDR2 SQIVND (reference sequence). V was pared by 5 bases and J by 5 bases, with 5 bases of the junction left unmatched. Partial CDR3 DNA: TGTGCCAGTAGTGTGGACAGGGGGGGGACTGAA. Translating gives CASSVDRGGTE. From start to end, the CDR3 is CASSVDRGGTEAFF. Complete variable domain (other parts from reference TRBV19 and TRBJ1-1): DGGITQSPKYLFRKEGQNVTLSCEQNLNHDAMYWYRQDPGQGLRLIYYSQIVNDFQKGDIAEGYSVSREKKESFPLTVTSAQKNPTAFYLCASSVDRGGTEAFFGQGTRLTVV.

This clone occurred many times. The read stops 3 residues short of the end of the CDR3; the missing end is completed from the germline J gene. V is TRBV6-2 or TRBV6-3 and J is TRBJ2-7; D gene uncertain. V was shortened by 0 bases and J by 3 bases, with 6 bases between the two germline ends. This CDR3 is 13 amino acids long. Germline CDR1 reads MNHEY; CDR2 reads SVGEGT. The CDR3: CASSYSSSYEQYF. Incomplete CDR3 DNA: TGTGCCAGCAGTTACTCGAGTAGCTACGAG.

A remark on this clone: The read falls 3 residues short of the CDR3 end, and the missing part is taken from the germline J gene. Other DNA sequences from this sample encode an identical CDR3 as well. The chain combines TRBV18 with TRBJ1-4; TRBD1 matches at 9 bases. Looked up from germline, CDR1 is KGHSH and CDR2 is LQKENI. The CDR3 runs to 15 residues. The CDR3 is CASSPRDRVLMQLFF. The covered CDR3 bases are TGTGCCAGCTCACCACGGGACAGGGTTCTGATGCAA.

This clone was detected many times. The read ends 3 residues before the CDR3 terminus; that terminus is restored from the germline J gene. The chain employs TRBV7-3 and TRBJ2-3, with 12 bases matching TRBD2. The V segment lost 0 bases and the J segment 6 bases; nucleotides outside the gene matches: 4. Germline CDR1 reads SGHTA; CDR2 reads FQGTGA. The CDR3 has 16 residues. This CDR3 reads CASSLTGTSGFDTQYF. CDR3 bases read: TGTGCCAGCAGCTTAACAGGGACTAGCGGGTTTGATACG.

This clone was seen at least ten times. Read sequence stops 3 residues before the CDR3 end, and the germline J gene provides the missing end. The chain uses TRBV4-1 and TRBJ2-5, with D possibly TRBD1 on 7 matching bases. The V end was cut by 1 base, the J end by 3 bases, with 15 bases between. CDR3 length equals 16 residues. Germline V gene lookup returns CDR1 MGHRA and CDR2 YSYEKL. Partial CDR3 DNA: TGCGCCAGCAGCCAAGGGAACAGGGGCGGGGAAGAGACC. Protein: CASSQGNRGGEET. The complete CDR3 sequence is CASSQGNRGGEETQYF.

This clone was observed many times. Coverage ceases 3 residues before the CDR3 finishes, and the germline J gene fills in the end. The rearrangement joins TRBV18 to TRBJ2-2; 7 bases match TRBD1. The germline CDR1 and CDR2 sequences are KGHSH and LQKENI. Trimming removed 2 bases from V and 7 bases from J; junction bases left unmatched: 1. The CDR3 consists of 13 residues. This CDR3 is CASSPGQVGELFF. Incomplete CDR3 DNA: TGTGCCAGCTCACCAGGACAGGTCGGGGAG.

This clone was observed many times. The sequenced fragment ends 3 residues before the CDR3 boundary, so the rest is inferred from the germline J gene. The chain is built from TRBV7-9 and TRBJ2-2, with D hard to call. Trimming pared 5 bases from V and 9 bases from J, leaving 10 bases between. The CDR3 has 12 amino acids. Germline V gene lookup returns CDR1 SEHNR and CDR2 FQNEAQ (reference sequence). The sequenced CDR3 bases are TGTGCCAGCAGCCTAGTAATTCGGGAG. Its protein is CASSLVIRE. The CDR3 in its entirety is CASSLVIRELFF.

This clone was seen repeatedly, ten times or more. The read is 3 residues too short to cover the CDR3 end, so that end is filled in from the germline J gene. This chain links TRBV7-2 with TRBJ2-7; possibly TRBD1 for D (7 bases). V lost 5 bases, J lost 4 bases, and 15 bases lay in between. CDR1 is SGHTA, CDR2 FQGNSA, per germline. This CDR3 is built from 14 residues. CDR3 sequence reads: CASSPGGGRYEQYF. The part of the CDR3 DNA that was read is TGTGCCAGCAGCCCAGGGGGAGGAAGATACGAG.

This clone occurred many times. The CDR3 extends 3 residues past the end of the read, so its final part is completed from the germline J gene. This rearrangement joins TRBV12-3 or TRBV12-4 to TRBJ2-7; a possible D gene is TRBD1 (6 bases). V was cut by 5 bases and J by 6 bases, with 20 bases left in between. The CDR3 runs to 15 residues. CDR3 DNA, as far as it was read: TGTGCCAGCAGTATTAGGGGGTATCTCTCGGGCGAG. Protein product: CASSIRGYLSGE. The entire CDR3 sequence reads CASSIRGYLSGEQYF.